One and the same sample provided the 8 T cell receptor beta chains below, sequenced in a study of human T cells and chemical hapten exposure. Indicated time point: patch test 1, 2 weeks after DPC sensitization. The treatment was: therapeutic diphenylcyclopropenone sensitization with weekly scalp DPC. TCRdb re-derived calls from the RACE reads in MiXCR, one entry per CDR3 protein. The sample yields 120,000 or so distinct CDR3 sequences, approximately 15% seen once. The sequencing used whole blood, collected in connection with sensitization to the hapten diphenylcyclopropenone (DPC). These receptors all come from a man aged 18 to 35 with alopecia areata. Some clones in this sample may be carry-over from other donors' samples.

The chain employs TRBV10-3 and TRBJ2-5; TRBD1 matches 7 bases. Trimming at V came to 6 bases and at J to 3 bases, leaving 4 bases not matched to a gene. The CDR3 has 13 residues. Germline V lookup: CDR1 ENHRY, CDR2 SYGVKD. This CDR3 reads CAISRGIEETQYF. The CDR3 DNA is TGTGCCATCAGCAGGGGGATTGAAGAGACCCAGTACTTC.

This sequence joins TRBV6-6 and TRBJ1-5; TRBD1 matches 9 bases. The CDR3 is made up of 15 amino acids. Unmatched junction bases numbered 5, after V lost 6 bases and J lost 2 bases. The germline gives CDR1 MNHNY, CDR2 SVGAGI (reference sequence). In nucleotides, the CDR3 is TGTGCCAGCAGATTGGGACAGGGAGGCAATCAGCCCCAGCATTTT. This encodes CASRLGQGGNQPQHF.

This clonotype showed up just a few times. For the CDR3, the DNA is TGTGCCAGCAGTTCCCGACAGGGTCCCTTCCCCGGGGAGCTGTTTTTT. This translates into CASSSRQGPFPGELFF. The genes are TRBV28 and TRBJ2-2; TRBD1 aligns across 7 bases. V dropped 4 bases and J dropped 6; count of bases not matched to a gene: 11. The length of the CDR3 is 16 residues. The germline V gene encodes CDR1 MDHEN and CDR2 SYDVKM.

CDR3 bases: TGCAGTGCTAGAGCGGCCCGCGTGTCCTATAATTCACCCCTCCACTTT. This encodes CSARAARVSYNSPLHF. V usage is TRBV20-1 and J usage is TRBJ1-6, with D unresolved. Trimming removed 1 base at V and 1 base at J, with 11 bases between. CDR3 length equals 16 residues. CDR1 and CDR2 from the germline V gene are DFQATT and SNEGSKA (reference sequence).

V gene TRBV29-1 combines with J gene TRBJ2-1, with unresolved D. The germline V gene encodes CDR1 SQVTM and CDR2 ANQGSEA. CDR3 length: 10 amino acids. The CDR3 sequence is CGSRYNEQFF. The CDR3 DNA reads TGCGGCTCTCGCTACAATGAGCAGTTCTTC.

The sample holds many counts of this clonotype. The chain combines TRBV7-2 with TRBJ1-2; TRBD1 aligns across 7 bases. The germline V gene encodes CDR1 SGHTA and CDR2 FQGNSA. V shed 0 bases, J shed 4 bases, and the junction held 8 bases outside the gene matches. The length of the CDR3 is 16 residues. The CDR3, as DNA: TGTGCCAGCAGCTTAGCCCCCGGGACAGACAGCTATGGCTACACCTTC. Amino acid sequence: CASSLAPGTDSYGYTF.

The CDR3 region has the DNA TGCAGCGGGACCCCAAGACAGGGTAGCAATCAGCCCCAGCATTTT. Protein product: CSGTPRQGSNQPQHF. The chain links TRBV29-1 to TRBJ1-5, with 7 bases matching TRBD1. Trimming took 7 bases from V and 0 from J; bases not matched to a gene: 9. Germline CDR1 and CDR2: SQVTM and ANQGSEA. The length of the CDR3 is 15 residues.

In its sample, this clonotype was seen a few times. The V call is TRBV4-3, the J call TRBJ1-5; 9 bases align to TRBD1. The length of the CDR3 is 17 residues. The V gene's germline CDR1 is LGHNA and CDR2 YSLEER. V lost 0 bases to trimming and J lost 4 bases; unmatched junction nucleotides: 7. CDR3 bases: TGCGCCAGCAGCCAAGAATGGACAGGGGAAAGGAATCAGCCCCAGCATTTT. It specifies CASSQEWTGERNQPQHF.